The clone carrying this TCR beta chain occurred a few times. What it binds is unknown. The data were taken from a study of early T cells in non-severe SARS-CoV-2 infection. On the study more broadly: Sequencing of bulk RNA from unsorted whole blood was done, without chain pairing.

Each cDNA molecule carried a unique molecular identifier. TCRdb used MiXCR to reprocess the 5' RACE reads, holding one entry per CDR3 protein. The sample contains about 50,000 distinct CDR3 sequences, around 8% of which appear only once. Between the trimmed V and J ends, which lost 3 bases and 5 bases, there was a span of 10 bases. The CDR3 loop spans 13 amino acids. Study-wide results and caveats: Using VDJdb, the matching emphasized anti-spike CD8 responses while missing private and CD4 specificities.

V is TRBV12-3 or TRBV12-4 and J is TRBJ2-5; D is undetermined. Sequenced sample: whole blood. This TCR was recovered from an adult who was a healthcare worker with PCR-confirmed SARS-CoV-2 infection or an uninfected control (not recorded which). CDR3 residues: CASSFRVGETQYF. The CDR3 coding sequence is TGTGCCAGCAGTTTCCGGGTTGGCGAGACCCAGTACTTC.